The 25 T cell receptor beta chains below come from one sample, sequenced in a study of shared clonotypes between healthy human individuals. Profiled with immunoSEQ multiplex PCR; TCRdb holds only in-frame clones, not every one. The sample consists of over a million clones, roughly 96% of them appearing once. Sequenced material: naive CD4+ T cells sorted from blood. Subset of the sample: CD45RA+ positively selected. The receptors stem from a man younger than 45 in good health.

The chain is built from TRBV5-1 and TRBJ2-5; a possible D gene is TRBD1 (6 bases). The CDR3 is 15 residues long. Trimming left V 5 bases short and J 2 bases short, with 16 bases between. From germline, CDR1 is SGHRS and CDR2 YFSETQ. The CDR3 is CASSIRTAPQETQYF. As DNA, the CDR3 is TGCGCCAGCAGTATAAGGACAGCCCCACAAGAGACCCAGTACTTC.

CDR3 in amino acids: CASSKLLAGGHNEQFF. Here the CDR3 DNA reads TGTGCCAGCTCAAAGCTCCTAGCGGGAGGGCACAATGAGCAGTTCTTC. The chain has TRBV18 and TRBJ2-1, with TRBD2 identical over 12 bases. Per germline, CDR1 KGHSH and CDR2 LQKENI. With V trimmed by 5 bases and J by 5 bases, 7 bases remained unmatched. The CDR3 totals 16 residues.

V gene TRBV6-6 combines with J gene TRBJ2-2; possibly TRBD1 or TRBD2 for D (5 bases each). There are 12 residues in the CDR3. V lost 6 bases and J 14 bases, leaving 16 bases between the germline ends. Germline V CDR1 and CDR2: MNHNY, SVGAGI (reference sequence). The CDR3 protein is CASRAGTGGLFF. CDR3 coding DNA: TGTGCCAGCAGGGCCGGGACGGGCGGCCTGTTTTTT.

CDR3 in DNA: TGTGCCAGCAGCCACAGGGTGAGGGAGACCCAGTACTTC. This translates into CASSHRVRETQYF. The rearrangement uses TRBV6-5 and TRBJ2-5; maybe TRBD1 (6 bases). The germline V gene encodes CDR1 MNHEY and CDR2 SVGAGI. There are 13 residues in the CDR3. Deletions cut 6 bases from V and 5 bases from J, with 13 bases between.

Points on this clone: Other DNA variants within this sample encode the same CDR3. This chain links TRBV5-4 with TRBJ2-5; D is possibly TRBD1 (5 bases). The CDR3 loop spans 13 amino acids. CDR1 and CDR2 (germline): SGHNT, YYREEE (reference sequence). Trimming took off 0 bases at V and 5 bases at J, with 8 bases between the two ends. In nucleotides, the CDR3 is TGTGCCAGCAGCTTGGAGGCAGGGGAGACCCAGTACTTC. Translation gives CASSLEAGETQYF.

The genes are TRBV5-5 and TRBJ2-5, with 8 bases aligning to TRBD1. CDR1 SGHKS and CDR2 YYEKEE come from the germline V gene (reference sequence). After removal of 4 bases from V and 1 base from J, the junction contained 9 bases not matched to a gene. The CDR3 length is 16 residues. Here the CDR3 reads CASSQGADSFQETQYF. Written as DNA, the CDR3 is TGTGCCAGCAGCCAGGGGGCCGACAGTTTCCAAGAGACCCAGTACTTC. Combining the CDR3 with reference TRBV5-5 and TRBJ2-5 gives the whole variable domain DAGVTQSPTHLIKTRGQQVTLRCSPISGHKSVSWYQQVLGQGPQFIFQYYEKEERGRGNFPDRFSARQFPNYSSELNVNALLLGDSALYLCASSQGADSFQETQYFGPGTRLLVL.

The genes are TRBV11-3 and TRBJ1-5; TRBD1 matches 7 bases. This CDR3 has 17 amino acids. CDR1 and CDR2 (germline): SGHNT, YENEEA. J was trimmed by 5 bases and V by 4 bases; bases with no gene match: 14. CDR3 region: CASSSTRQGSADQPQHF. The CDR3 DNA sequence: TGTGCCAGCAGCTCCACCAGACAGGGATCAGCCGATCAGCCCCAGCATTTT.

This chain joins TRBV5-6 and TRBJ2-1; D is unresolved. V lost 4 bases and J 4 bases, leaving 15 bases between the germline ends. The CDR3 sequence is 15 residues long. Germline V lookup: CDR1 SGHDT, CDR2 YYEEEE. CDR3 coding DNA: TGTGCCAGCAGCGCACACCCTGACTTTTACAATGAGCAGTTCTTC. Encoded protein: CASSAHPDFYNEQFF.

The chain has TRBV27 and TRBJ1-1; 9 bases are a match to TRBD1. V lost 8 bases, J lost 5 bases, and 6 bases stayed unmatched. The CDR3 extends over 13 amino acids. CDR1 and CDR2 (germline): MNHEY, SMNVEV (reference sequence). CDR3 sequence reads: CASQQGAGTEAFF. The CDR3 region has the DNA TGTGCCAGCCAACAGGGGGCAGGGACTGAAGCTTTCTTT.

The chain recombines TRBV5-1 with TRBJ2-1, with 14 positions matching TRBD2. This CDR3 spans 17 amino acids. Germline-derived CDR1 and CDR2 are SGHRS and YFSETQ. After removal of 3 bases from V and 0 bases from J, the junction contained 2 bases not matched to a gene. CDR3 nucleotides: TGCGCCAGCAGCTGGGGGACTAGCGGGAGCTCCTACAATGAGCAGTTCTTC. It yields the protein CASSWGTSGSSYNEQFF.

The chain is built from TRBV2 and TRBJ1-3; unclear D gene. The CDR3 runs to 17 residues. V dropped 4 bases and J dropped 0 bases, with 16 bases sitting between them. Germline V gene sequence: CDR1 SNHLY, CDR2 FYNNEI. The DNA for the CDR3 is TGTGCCAGCAGTGTGATAGACACGTCCGTCTCTGGAAACACCATATATTTT. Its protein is CASSVIDTSVSGNTIYF.

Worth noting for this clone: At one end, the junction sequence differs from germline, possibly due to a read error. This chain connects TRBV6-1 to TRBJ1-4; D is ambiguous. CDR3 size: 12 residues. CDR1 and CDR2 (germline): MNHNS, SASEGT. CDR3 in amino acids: CASSETYEKLFF. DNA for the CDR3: TGTGCCAGCAGTGAAACTTATGAAAAACTGTTTTTT.

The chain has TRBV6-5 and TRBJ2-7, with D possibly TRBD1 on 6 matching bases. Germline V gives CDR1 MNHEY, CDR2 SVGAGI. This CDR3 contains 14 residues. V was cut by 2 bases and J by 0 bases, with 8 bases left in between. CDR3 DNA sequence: TGTGCCAGCAGTTACGGGGACACCTCCTACGAGCAGTACTTC. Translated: CASSYGDTSYEQYF.

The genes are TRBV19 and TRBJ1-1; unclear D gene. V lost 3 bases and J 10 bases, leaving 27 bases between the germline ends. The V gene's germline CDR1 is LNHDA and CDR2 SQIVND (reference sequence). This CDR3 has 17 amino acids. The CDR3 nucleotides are TGTGCCAGTAGTATGTATGGCCTTGTCGGACCGCGAATTAGAGCTTTCTTT. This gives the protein CASSMYGLVGPRIRAFF.

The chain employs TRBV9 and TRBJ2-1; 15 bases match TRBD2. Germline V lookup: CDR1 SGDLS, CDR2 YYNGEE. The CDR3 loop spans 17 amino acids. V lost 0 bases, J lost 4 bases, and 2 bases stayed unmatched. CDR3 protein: CASSVEGLAGGYNEQFF. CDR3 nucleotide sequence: TGTGCCAGCAGCGTAGAGGGACTAGCGGGAGGATACAATGAGCAGTTCTTC.

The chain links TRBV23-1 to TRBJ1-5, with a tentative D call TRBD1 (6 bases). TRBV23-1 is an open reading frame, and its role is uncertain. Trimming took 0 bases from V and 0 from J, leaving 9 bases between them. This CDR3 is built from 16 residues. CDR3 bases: TGCGCCAGCAGTCAATCGAGGGGGTTTAGCAATCAGCCCCAGCATTTT. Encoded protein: CASSQSRGFSNQPQHF.

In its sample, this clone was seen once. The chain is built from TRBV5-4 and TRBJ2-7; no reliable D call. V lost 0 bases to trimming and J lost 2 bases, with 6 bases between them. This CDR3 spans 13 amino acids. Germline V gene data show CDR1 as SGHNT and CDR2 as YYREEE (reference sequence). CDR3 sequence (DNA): TGTGCCAGCAGCTTGGAGGCAGCCTACGAGCAGTACTTC. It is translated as CASSLEAAYEQYF.

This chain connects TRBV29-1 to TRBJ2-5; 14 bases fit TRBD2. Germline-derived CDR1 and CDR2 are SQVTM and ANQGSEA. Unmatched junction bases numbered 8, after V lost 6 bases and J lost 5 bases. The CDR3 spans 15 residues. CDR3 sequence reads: CSVPGLAGEGETQYF. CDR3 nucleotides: TGCAGCGTCCCGGGACTAGCGGGAGAGGGGGAGACCCAGTACTTC.

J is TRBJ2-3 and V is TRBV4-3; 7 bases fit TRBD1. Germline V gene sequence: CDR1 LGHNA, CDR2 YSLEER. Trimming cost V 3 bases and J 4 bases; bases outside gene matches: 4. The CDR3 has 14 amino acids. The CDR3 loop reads CASSHTTGPDTQYF. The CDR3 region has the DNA TGCGCCAGCAGCCACACGACAGGGCCAGATACGCAGTATTTT.

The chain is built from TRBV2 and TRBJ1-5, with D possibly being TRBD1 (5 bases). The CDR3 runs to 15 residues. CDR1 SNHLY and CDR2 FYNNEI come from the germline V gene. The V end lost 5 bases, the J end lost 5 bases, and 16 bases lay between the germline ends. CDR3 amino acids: CASSRDLLEDQPQHF. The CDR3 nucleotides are TGTGCCAGCAGTCGGGACTTATTAGAGGATCAGCCCCAGCATTTT.

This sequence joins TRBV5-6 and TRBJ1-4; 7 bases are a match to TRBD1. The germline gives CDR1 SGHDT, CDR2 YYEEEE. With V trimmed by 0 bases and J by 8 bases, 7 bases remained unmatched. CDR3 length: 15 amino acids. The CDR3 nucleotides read TGTGCCAGCAGCTTGGATGGGACAGCTACCGAAAAACTGTTTTTT. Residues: CASSLDGTATEKLFF.

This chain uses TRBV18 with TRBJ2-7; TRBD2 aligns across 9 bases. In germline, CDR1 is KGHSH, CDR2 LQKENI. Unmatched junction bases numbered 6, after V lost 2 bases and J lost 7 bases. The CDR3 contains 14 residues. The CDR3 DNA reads TGTGCCAGCTCACCAGGTGCTAGCGGGATTGAGCAGTACTTC. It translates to CASSPGASGIEQYF.

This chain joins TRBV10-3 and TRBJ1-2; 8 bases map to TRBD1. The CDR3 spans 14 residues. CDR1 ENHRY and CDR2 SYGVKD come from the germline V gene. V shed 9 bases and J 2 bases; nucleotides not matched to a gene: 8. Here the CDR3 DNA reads TGTGCCATTACTGCTCGACAGGGGAACTATGGCTACACCTTC. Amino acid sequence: CAITARQGNYGYTF.

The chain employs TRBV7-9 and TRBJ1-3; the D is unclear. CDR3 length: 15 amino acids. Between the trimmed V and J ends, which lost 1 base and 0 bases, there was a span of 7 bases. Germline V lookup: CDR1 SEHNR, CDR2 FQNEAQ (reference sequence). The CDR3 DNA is TGTGCCAGCAGCTTAGACGGCAACTCTGGAAACACCATATATTTT. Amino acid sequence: CASSLDGNSGNTIYF.

CDR3 in DNA: TGTGCCAGCAGTATGACAGGGACTAGCAATCAGCCCCAGCATTTT. It translates to CASSMTGTSNQPQHF. The chain employs TRBV6-1 and TRBJ1-5; 7 bases fit TRBD1. The trim removed 5 bases at V and 0 bases at J, leaving 4 bases unmatched. CDR1 is MNHNS and CDR2 is SASEGT in the germline V gene. This CDR3 contains 15 residues.